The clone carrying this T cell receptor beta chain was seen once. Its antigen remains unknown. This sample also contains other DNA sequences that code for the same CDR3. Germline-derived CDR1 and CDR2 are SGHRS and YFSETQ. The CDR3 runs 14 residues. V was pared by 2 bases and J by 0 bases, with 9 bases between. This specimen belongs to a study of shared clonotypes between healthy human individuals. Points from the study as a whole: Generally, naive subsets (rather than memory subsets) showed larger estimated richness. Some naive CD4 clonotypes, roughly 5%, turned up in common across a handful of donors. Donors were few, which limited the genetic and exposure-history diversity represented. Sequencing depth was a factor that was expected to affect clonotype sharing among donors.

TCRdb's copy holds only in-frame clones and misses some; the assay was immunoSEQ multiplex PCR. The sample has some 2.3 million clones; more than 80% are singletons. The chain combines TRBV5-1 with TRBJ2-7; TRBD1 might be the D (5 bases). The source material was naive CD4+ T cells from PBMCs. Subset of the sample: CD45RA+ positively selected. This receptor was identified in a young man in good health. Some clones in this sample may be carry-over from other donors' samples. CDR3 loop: CASSFTGSSYEQYF. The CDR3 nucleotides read TGCGCCAGCAGCTTTACAGGAAGCTCCTACGAGCAGTACTTC. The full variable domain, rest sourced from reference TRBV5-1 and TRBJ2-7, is KAGVTQTPRYLIKTRGQQVTLSCSPISGHRSVSWYQQTPGQGLQFLFEYFSETQRNKGNFPGRFSGRQFSNSRSEMNVSTLELGDSALYLCASSFTGSSYEQYFGPGTRLTVT.